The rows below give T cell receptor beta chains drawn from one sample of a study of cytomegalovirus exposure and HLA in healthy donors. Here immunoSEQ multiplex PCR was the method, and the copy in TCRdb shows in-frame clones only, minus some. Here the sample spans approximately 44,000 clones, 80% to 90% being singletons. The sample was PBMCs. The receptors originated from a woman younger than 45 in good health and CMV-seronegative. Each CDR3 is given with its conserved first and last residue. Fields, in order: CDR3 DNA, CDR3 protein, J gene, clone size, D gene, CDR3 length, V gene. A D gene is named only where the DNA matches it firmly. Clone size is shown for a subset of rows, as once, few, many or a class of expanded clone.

TGTGCCAGTAGTAGGGACAGGGGACGCAATCAGCCCCAGCATTTT CASSRDRGRNQPQHF TRBJ1-5 NA TRBD1 15 TRBV19
TGTGCCAGCAGTCGCGGAGACACCGGGGAGCTGTTTTTT CASSRGDTGELFF TRBJ2-2 NA NA 13 TRBV6-6
TGTGCCAGCAGATCGCAGGGGGATACGCAGTATTTT CASRSQGDTQYF TRBJ2-3 NA NA 12 TRBV28
TGTGCCAGCAGCCCCCTGTTTGGCCACACAGATACGCAGTATTTT CASSPLFGHTDTQYF TRBJ2-3 NA NA 15 TRBV27
TGCGCCAGCAGCCAAGATCCGGGGAACACCGGGGAGCTGTTTTTT CASSQDPGNTGELFF TRBJ2-2 NA NA 15 TRBV4-3
TGTGCCAGCAGGCAAGGACTAGCGGACTACAATGAGCAGTTCTTC CASRQGLADYNEQFF TRBJ2-1 few TRBD2 15 TRBV5-8
TGTGCCAGCAGTGAACTGGGGACAGGCATCTACGAGCAGTACTTC CASSELGTGIYEQYF TRBJ2-7 NA TRBD1 15 TRBV6-1
TGTGCCAGCAGTAGGCTGGCAGGGTGGCTAGCCAAAAACATTCAGTACTTC CASSRLAGWLAKNIQYF TRBJ2-4 NA NA 17 TRBV7-8
TGCGCCAGCAGCGACATCCTATCCTCTGGGGCCAACGTCCTGACTTTC CASSDILSSGANVLTF TRBJ2-6 NA NA 16 TRBV5-1
TGTGCCAGCGGGACAGGGGGGAAACTGTTTTTT CASGTGGKLFF TRBJ1-4 NA TRBD1 11 TRBV27
TGTGCCAGCAGTTTATATATCTCAGGGGCGACTGAAGCTTTCTTT CASSLYISGATEAFF TRBJ1-1 few NA 15 TRBV27
TGTGCCAGCAGTTACTCTCCGGGGGGTAACAATCAGCCCCAGCATTTT CASSYSPGGNNQPQHF TRBJ1-5 NA NA 16 TRBV6-5
TGCGCCAGCAGCCTGCAGCTACAGGGCTACGAGCAGTACTTC CASSLQLQGYEQYF TRBJ2-7 NA NA 14 TRBV5-1
TGTGCCAGCAGCTTAGGAAGCGGGCGCACAGATACGCAGTATTTT CASSLGSGRTDTQYF TRBJ2-3 once NA 15 TRBV7-2
TGTGCCAGCAGTTACGGAGGGGGCTCCAACTATGGCTACACCTTC CASSYGGGSNYGYTF TRBJ1-2 NA TRBD1 15 TRBV6-6
TGCGCCAGCAGCCAAGTCGCAGTAATTAACTATGGCTACACCTTC CASSQVAVINYGYTF TRBJ1-2 NA NA 15 TRBV4-1
TGTGCCAGCAGAACTGCTAGCTCTGGGGCCAACGTCCTGACTTTC CASRTASSGANVLTF TRBJ2-6 NA NA 15 TRBV6-5
TGCGCCAGCAGCCAAGGCCAGGGTGCCAGGAGCACAGATACGCAGTATTTT CASSQGQGARSTDTQYF TRBJ2-3 NA NA 17 TRBV4-1
TGTGCCAGCAGCGATGAGGAGACCCAGTACTTC CASSDEETQYF TRBJ2-5 NA NA 11 TRBV11-2
TGTGCCAGCAGCGGACGGAGCGGAGAGGACACCGGGGAGCTGTTTTTT CASSGRSGEDTGELFF TRBJ2-2 NA NA 16 TRBV9
TGCGCCAGCAGCCCTGGACTCAATCAGCCCCAGCATTTT CASSPGLNQPQHF TRBJ1-5 NA NA 13 TRBV4-1
TGCGCCAGCAGCGGTGGGAGAAATGAAAAACTGTTTTTT CASSGGRNEKLFF TRBJ1-4 NA NA 13 TRBV5-1
TGTGCCAGCAGTTATGGGGGCCCCAACACTGAAGCTTTCTTT CASSYGGPNTEAFF TRBJ1-1 NA NA 14 TRBV6-6
TGCGCCAGCAGCCCCGCTAGCGGGGGATACAATGAGCAGTTCTTC CASSPASGGYNEQFF TRBJ2-1 NA TRBD2 15 TRBV5-1
TGTGCCAGCAGTTTTTACAGGGGTATCTACGAGCAGTACTTC CASSFYRGIYEQYF TRBJ2-7 NA TRBD1 14 TRBV28
TGTGCCAGCAGCTTAGATCGTAATGGGCTTGCCTATGGCTACACCTTC CASSLDRNGLAYGYTF TRBJ1-2 NA NA 16 TRBV11-2
TGCGCCAGCGCCCTCGGGGGGGGAGAGGAAAAACTGTTTTTT CASALGGGEEKLFF TRBJ1-4 NA NA 14 TRBV5-1
TGTGCCAGCAGCCAGGAGGCTATGGACGCTAAGGATACGCAGTATTTT CASSQEAMDAKDTQYF TRBJ2-3 medium-sized NA 16 TRBV6-4
TGTGCCAGCAGCTTAATTGCGGAGTCCTACGAGCAGTACTTC CASSLIAESYEQYF TRBJ2-7 NA NA 14 TRBV7-2
TGCGCCAGCAGCCTGACCCCCGGGGTTCCGACAGATACGCAGTATTTT CASSLTPGVPTDTQYF TRBJ2-3 NA NA 16 TRBV5-1
TGTGCCAGCAGCGTCCGGGACCGGAGGGTTTCTGGAAACACCATATATTTT CASSVRDRRVSGNTIYF TRBJ1-3 NA NA 17 TRBV13
TGCGCCAGCAGCCAAGAATGGCGGGAGGGCAGCACAGATACGCAGTATTTT CASSQEWREGSTDTQYF TRBJ2-3 NA TRBD2 17 TRBV4-3
TGTGCCAGCAGACCCCTCAGGGTAGTTACCGGGGAGCTGTTTTTT CASRPLRVVTGELFF TRBJ2-2 few NA 15 TRBV28
TGCGCCAGCATTCCAGGACTAGCGGGAGGGAGCTCCTACAATGAGCAGTTCTTC CASIPGLAGGSSYNEQFF TRBJ2-1 NA TRBD2 18 TRBV10-1
TGTGCCAGCAGAAAGGACAGGGCTTTATCGAATGAGCAGTTCTTC CASRKDRALSNEQFF TRBJ2-1 NA TRBD1 15 TRBV6-5
TGTGCCATTAGGGCGGGGTCCTACAATGAGCAGTTCTTC CAIRAGSYNEQFF TRBJ2-1 NA NA 13 TRBV28
TGTGCCAGCTCACCCGGGATCGAGGGGGTCGGCTACACCTTC CASSPGIEGVGYTF TRBJ1-2 NA NA 14 TRBV18
TGTGCCAGCAGCCCAGGGCAGCGCGAGCAGTACTTC CASSPGQREQYF TRBJ2-7 NA NA 12 TRBV11-2
TGTGCCAGCAGTTACTCGAGTGAGGCGGATGAAAAACTGTTTTTT CASSYSSEADEKLFF TRBJ1-4 NA NA 15 TRBV6-5
TGTGCCAGCAGCCGGGCAGGAGGGACGGGCCACTATGGGCAGTACTTC CASSRAGGTGHYGQYF TRBJ2-7 NA NA 16 TRBV27
TGTGCCAGCAGTGTAAGCGGGGGAAGCTCCTACGAGCAGTACTTC CASSVSGGSSYEQYF TRBJ2-7 NA TRBD2 15 TRBV6-1
TGTGCCAGCATGAGCGGGGAAGAGACCCAGTACTTC CASMSGEETQYF TRBJ2-5 NA TRBD2 12 TRBV25-1
TGTGCCAGCAGCTTCGGCGGACTAGCGGGAGGTTTGAACAATGAGCAGTTCTTC CASSFGGLAGGLNNEQFF TRBJ2-1 NA TRBD2 18 TRBV7-2
TGTGCCAGCAGTGAAGCCCCGAGCTCCTACGAGCAGTACTTC CASSEAPSSYEQYF TRBJ2-7 NA NA 14 TRBV6-1
TGTGCCAGCCAACCGGGACTGGGGCGAGGAGAGCAGTACTTC CASQPGLGRGEQYF TRBJ2-7 NA NA 14 TRBV7-2
TGTGCCAGCAGCTATGGACAGGCCTACGAGCAGTACTTC CASSYGQAYEQYF TRBJ2-7 NA TRBD1 13 TRBV11-2
TGTGCCAGCAGTGAAGCGCGGATGGCGGTGAACACTGAAGCTTTCTTT CASSEARMAVNTEAFF TRBJ1-1 NA NA 16 TRBV6-1
TGTGCCAGCAGTTTAGTTTGGGGGGGTCAGCCCCAGCATTTT CASSLVWGGQPQHF TRBJ1-5 NA NA 14 TRBV27
TGCGCCAGCAGCCAACTCCGGACAGGGGGCTGCTACGAGCAGTACTTC CASSQLRTGGCYEQYF TRBJ2-7 few TRBD1 16 TRBV11-3
TGCGCCAGCAGCCAAGACCCCGGGACAGGGGGCCTGTTTGGAAACACCATATATTTT CASSQDPGTGGLFGNTIYF TRBJ1-3 once TRBD1 19 TRBV4-3
TGTGCCAGCACCCGTGGGACTAGCGGCGGGACGGAGACCCAGTACTTC CASTRGTSGGTETQYF TRBJ2-5 NA TRBD2 16 TRBV2
TGTGCCAGCAGTTTATCACGGGTCTCCTACAATGAGCAGTTCTTC CASSLSRVSYNEQFF TRBJ2-1 NA NA 15 TRBV27
TGTGCCACCAGCACTCCCAGCCCAGGGGGAGATACGCAGTATTTT CATSTPSPGGDTQYF TRBJ2-3 NA TRBD1 15 TRBV15